This T cell receptor beta chain was observed in a study of CD8 T cells in Susac syndrome. As for the study in general: Sequenced Susac syndrome patients included more than 5 with active disease and about 8 who were in remission.

It was with random hexamers that 0.5 to 1 ug RNA was reverse transcribed. TCRdb itself ran the immunoSEQ multiplex PCR reads through MiXCR, one entry per CDR3 protein. The sample shows roughly 100,000 distinct CDR3 sequences, approximately 94% of them seen only once. The TEMRA cells underwent FACS enrichment, while the CD8+ and CD4+ T cells underwent negative isolation. This clonotype was sampled from a human donor with Susac syndrome. The sequencing input was CD8+ T cells from PBMCs.

CDR3 region: CSAGAPGNTQYF. The CDR3 coding sequence is TGCAGTGCTGGGGCCCCGGGAAATACGCAGTATTTT. The genes are TRBV20-1 and TRBJ2-3; possibly TRBD1 or TRBD2 for D (5 bases each). CDR1 and CDR2 (germline): DFQATT, SNEGSKA (reference sequence). The CDR3 is made up of 12 amino acids. V was clipped by 5 bases and J by 7 bases, with 13 bases between them.